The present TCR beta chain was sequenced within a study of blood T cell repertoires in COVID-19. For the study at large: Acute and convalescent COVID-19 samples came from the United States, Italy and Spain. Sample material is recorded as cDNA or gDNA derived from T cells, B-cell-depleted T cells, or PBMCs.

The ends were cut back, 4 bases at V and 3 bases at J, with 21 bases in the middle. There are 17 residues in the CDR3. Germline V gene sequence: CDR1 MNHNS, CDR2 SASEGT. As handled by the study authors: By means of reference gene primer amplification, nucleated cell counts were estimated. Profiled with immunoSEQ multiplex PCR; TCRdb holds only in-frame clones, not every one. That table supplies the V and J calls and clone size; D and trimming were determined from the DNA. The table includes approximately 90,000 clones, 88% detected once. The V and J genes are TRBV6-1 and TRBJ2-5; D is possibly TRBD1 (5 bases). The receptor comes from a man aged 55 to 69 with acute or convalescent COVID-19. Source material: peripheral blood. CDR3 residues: CASSALGPLSGKETQYF. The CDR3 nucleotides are TGTGCCAGCAGTGCCCTTGGCCCCCTCTCAGGGAAAGAGACCCAGTACTTC.